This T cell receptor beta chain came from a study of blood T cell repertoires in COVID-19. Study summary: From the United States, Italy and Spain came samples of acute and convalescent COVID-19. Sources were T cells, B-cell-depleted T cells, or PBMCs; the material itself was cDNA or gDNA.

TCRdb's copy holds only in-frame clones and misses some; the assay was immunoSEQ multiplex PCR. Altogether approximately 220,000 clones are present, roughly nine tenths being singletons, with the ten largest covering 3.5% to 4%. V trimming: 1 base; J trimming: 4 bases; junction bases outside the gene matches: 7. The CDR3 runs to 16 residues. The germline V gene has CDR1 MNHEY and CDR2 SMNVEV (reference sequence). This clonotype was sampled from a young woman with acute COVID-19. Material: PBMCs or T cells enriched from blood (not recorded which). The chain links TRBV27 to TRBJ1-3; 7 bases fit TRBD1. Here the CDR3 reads CASSLYFQGGGNTIYF. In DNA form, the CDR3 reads TGTGCCAGCAGTTTATATTTCCAGGGGGGAGGAAACACCATATATTTT.